This is a list of T cell receptor beta chains from one sample in a study of blood T cell repertoires in COVID-19. TCRdb keeps only in-frame clones here, not all; method: immunoSEQ multiplex PCR. The profile shows under 40,000 clones, around 89% of them singletons. Sequenced material: peripheral blood. Every receptor here comes from a man aged 55 to 70 with active COVID-19. Each CDR3 is given with its conserved first and last residue. The D gene is left open where the match is weak. Only part of the rows carry a size: once, few, many, or a class if the clone is expanded.

TRBV2,-,once,TRBJ2-2,CASSEIEGGTGELFF,TGTGCCAGCAGTGAAATTGAGGGAGGCACCGGGGAGCTGTTTTTT
TRBV6-1,-,-,TRBJ1-2,CASSEADSRYGYTF,TGTGCCAGCAGTGAAGCGGACAGTAGGTATGGCTACACCTTC
TRBV11-2,TRBD2,-,TRBJ2-3,CASSPRVAGSTDTQYF,TGTGCCAGCAGCCCTCGGGTAGCGGGGTCCACAGATACGCAGTATTTT
TRBV28,-,-,TRBJ1-5,CASTASGGNQPQHF,TGTGCCAGCACGGCGTCAGGGGGCAATCAGCCCCAGCATTTT
TRBV6-5,-,-,TRBJ2-3,CASSFPGLGVDTQYF,TGTGCCAGCAGTTTTCCGGGACTTGGTGTGGATACGCAGTATTTT
TRBV6-5,TRBD1,-,TRBJ1-3,CASMRTGSLEETIYF,TGTGCCAGCATGCGGACAGGGTCCTTAGAGGAAACCATATATTTT
TRBV19,-,-,TRBJ2-3,CASSTSRGADPTDTQYF,TGTGCCAGTAGTACCTCTCGGGGGGCAGATCCCACAGATACGCAGTATTTT
TRBV11-2,-,-,TRBJ1-1,CASKWAGGNTEAFF,TGTGCCAGCAAATGGGCGGGGGGGAACACTGAAGCTTTCTTT
TRBV29-1,TRBD1,-,TRBJ2-5,CSAQGSHTQETQYF,TGCAGCGCACAGGGGTCTCATACACAAGAGACCCAGTACTTC
TRBV2,TRBD1,-,TRBJ2-6,CASTQGGAGANVLTF,TGTGCCAGCACCCAAGGGGGCGCTGGGGCCAACGTCCTGACTTTC
TRBV7-3,-,-,TRBJ2-2,CASSLSVGPGELFF,TGTGCCAGCAGCTTATCAGTGGGGCCCGGGGAGCTGTTTTTT
TRBV6-5,-,-,TRBJ2-7,CASSLQLSSYEQYF,TGTGCCAGCAGTCTCCAACTGAGCTCCTACGAGCAGTACTTC
TRBV7-7,TRBD2,-,TRBJ2-1,CASSLELAGEQFF,TGTGCCAGCAGCTTAGAACTAGCGGGTGAGCAGTTCTTC
TRBV27,-,-,TRBJ1-2,CASIVVEYGYTF,TGTGCCAGCATCGTCGTCGAGTATGGCTACACCTTC
TRBV11-1,TRBD2,-,TRBJ2-3,CASSLFKRGAQDTQYF,TGTGCCAGCAGCTTATTCAAGCGGGGGGCACAAGATACGCAGTATTTT
TRBV24-1,TRBD2,-,TRBJ2-7,CATSDIVASGMGHEQYF,TGTGCCACCAGTGATATTGTGGCTAGCGGGATGGGGCACGAGCAGTACTTC
TRBV5-1,TRBD2,-,TRBJ2-3,CASSLAGTNRFADTQYF,TGCGCCAGCAGCTTGGCCGGGACTAACCGCTTCGCAGATACGCAGTATTTT
TRBV24-1,TRBD1,-,TRBJ2-1,CATSDDDRGAYNEQFF,TGTGCCACCAGTGATGACGACAGGGGAGCCTACAATGAGCAGTTCTTC
TRBV5-3,-,medium-sized,TRBJ1-5,CARSLGPACNQPQHF,TGTGCCAGAAGCTTGGGGCCTGCATGCAATCAGCCCCAGCATTTT
TRBV7-2,-,once,TRBJ2-3,CASRLEADTQYF,TGTGCCAGCAGACTCGAAGCCGATACGCAGTATTTT
TRBV6-5,TRBD1,few,TRBJ1-2,CASRDDRGHGYTF,TGTGCCAGCAGGGATGACAGGGGGCATGGCTACACCTTC
TRBV29-1,TRBD1,-,TRBJ1-2,CSVGVTGPNYGYTF,TGCAGCGTGGGGGTGACAGGGCCTAACTATGGCTACACCTTC
TRBV18,-,once,TRBJ2-7,CASSPGNYEQYF,TGTGCCAGCTCACCCGGGAATTACGAGCAGTACTTC
TRBV10-3,TRBD2,-,TRBJ2-1,CAIRAPLAGGAGNEQFF,TGTGCCATCAGGGCCCCCTTAGCGGGGGGGGCGGGCAATGAGCAGTTCTTC
TRBV6-5,-,-,TRBJ1-2,CASIYRGGGNYGYTF,TGTGCCAGCATCTACCGGGGCGGGGGGAACTATGGCTACACCTTC
TRBV5-1,-,few,TRBJ2-2,CASTSGWQNTGELFF,TGCGCCAGCACTTCTGGTTGGCAAAACACCGGGGAGCTGTTTTTT
TRBV7-9,TRBD2,once,TRBJ2-1,CASSLGSGTTYNEQFF,TGTGCCAGCAGCTTAGGGTCCGGGACTACCTACAATGAGCAGTTCTTC
TRBV7-9,TRBD1,-,TRBJ2-7,CASSLDRGGQYSYEQYF,TGTGCCAGCAGCTTAGACAGGGGTGGCCAATACTCCTACGAGCAGTACTTC
TRBV7-9,-,once,TRBJ1-5,CASRSGDQPQHF,TGTGCCAGCAGATCAGGGGATCAGCCCCAGCATTTT
TRBV19,TRBD1,-,TRBJ1-2,CASSWGQGWNYGYTF,TGTGCCAGTAGTTGGGGACAGGGATGGAACTATGGCTACACCTTC
TRBV19,-,once,TRBJ2-7,CASSDGSYEQYF,TGTGCCAGTAGCGACGGGTCCTACGAGCAGTACTTC
TRBV19,-,-,TRBJ2-5,CASSHQGETQYF,TGTGCCAGTAGCCACCAGGGAGAGACCCAGTACTTC
TRBV25-1,-,-,TRBJ2-1,CARGGAGPGPNEQFF,TGTGCCAGAGGGGGCGCGGGACCAGGCCCCAATGAGCAGTTCTTC
TRBV11-1,TRBD1,-,TRBJ1-2,CASSPTGERGYTF,TGTGCCAGCAGCCCGACAGGGGAGCGAGGCTACACCTTC
TRBV5-1,-,-,TRBJ1-4,CASSLEGRQGEKLFF,TGCGCCAGCAGCTTGGAGGGCAGGCAGGGGGAAAAACTGTTTTTT
TRBV6-5,-,-,TRBJ1-5,CASTTGSVGQPQHF,TGTGCCAGCACTACAGGGTCTGTGGGGCAGCCCCAGCATTTT
TRBV5-1,TRBD1,-,TRBJ2-1,CASSFGQGANEQFF,TGCGCCAGCAGCTTCGGACAGGGGGCAAATGAGCAGTTCTTC
TRBV29-1,TRBD2,-,TRBJ2-5,CSVEDQASGGPTQYF,TGCAGCGTTGAAGATCAGGCTAGCGGGGGCCCGACCCAGTACTTC
TRBV3-1/TRBV3-2,-,-,TRBJ1-5,CASSVGTNQPQHF,TGTGCCAGCAGCGTCGGGACTAATCAGCCCCAGCATTTT
TRBV27,TRBD2,-,TRBJ2-3,CASSFGGGPTDTQYF,TGTGCCAGCAGTTTCGGGGGGGGGCCTACAGATACGCAGTATTTT
TRBV7-2,-,-,TRBJ2-3,CASRRTRADTQYF,TGTGCCAGCAGACGTACCAGGGCAGATACGCAGTATTTT
TRBV28,-,-,TRBJ1-1,CASSWPDLNTEAFF,TGTGCCAGCAGTTGGCCAGATCTTAACACTGAAGCTTTCTTT
TRBV9,TRBD2,-,TRBJ2-1,CASSGAGGTYNEQFF,TGTGCCAGCAGCGGAGCGGGGGGCACCTACAATGAGCAGTTCTTC
TRBV10-3,-,-,TRBJ1-5,CAISESIFGANQPQHF,TGTGCCATCAGTGAGTCTATCTTTGGGGCCAATCAGCCCCAGCATTTT
TRBV6-5,-,-,TRBJ1-2,CASRSTETYGYTF,TGTGCCAGCAGGTCAACAGAAACCTATGGCTACACCTTC
TRBV25-1,TRBD1,-,TRBJ1-6,CASSTWDRDNSPLHF,TGTGCCAGCAGTACCTGGGACAGGGATAATTCACCCCTCCACTTT
TRBV24-1,TRBD1,-,TRBJ1-5,CATSASGGAGQPQHF,TGTGCCACCAGTGCGTCAGGGGGCGCGGGTCAGCCCCAGCATTTT
TRBV11-2,TRBD2,-,TRBJ2-3,CASSPRGRGGPDTQYF,TGTGCCAGCAGCCCCCGGGGGCGGGGGGGCCCAGATACGCAGTATTTT
TRBV28,-,-,TRBJ1-2,CASSLFAFRGDRGGYTF,TGTGCCAGCAGTTTGTTCGCATTCCGGGGAGACCGAGGTGGCTACACCTTC
TRBV11-2,-,-,TRBJ2-3,CASSLDLANTDTQYF,TGTGCCAGCAGCTTAGATCTAGCGAACACAGATACGCAGTATTTT
TRBV27,TRBD1,-,TRBJ2-5,CASSHRGAAGETQYF,TGTGCCAGCAGCCACAGGGGGGCCGCCGGGGAGACCCAATACTTC
TRBV13,TRBD1,-,TRBJ1-2,CASSRTGGRGYTF,TGTGCCAGCAGCCGGACAGGGGGCCGTGGCTACACCTTC
TRBV24-1,-,-,TRBJ2-5,CATSDSTTRETQYF,TGTGCCACCAGTGACTCGACTACCAGAGAGACCCAGTACTTC
TRBV9,-,-,TRBJ2-3,CASQQGVTDTQYF,TGTGCCAGCCAACAGGGCGTCACAGATACGCAGTATTTT
TRBV7-8,TRBD2,-,TRBJ2-3,CASSRRTSGGPSTDTQYF,TGTGCCAGCAGCCGTCGGACTAGCGGGGGGCCTAGCACAGATACGCAGTATTTT
TRBV3-1/TRBV3-2,TRBD1,-,TRBJ1-6,CASRDSPNIYNSPLHF,TGTGCCAGCCGGGACAGTCCGAACATTTATAATTCACCCCTCCACTTT
TRBV3-1/TRBV3-2,-,-,TRBJ2-1,CASSQDRKASSYNEQFF,TGTGCCAGCAGCCAAGATCGGAAAGCGAGCTCCTACAATGAGCAGTTCTTC
TRBV6-2/TRBV6-3,TRBD2,-,TRBJ2-7,CASSLKGLAGHYEQYF,TGTGCCAGCAGTTTAAAAGGACTAGCGGGGCACTACGAGCAGTACTTC
TRBV11-3,TRBD1,-,TRBJ2-3,CASSKQGTLGTDTQYF,TGTGCCAGCAGCAAACAGGGGACCCTCGGCACAGATACGCAGTATTTT